This TCR beta chain was retrieved from a study of shared clonotypes between healthy human individuals. As for the study in general: CD4 naive and CD4 memory each took three plates per donor, while CD8 naive took two and CD8 memory one. Study outcomes and limitations: Generation probabilities were higher for clonotypes shared across all four sorted-subset donors than for unshared ones. Larger estimated richness was generally recorded for naive subsets relative to memory subsets.

This clone came up a few times. Its antigen remains unknown. Naivety among CD8 cells was defined by CD45RO negativity and positive CCR7 selection, thereby excluding terminally differentiated effector memory CD45RA+ cells. Every subset's genomic DNA went evenly onto several immunoSEQ plates. Assay used: immunoSEQ multiplex PCR; TCRdb lists only in-frame clones, some missing. The sample has hundreds of thousands of clones; about 95% are singletons. This CDR3 comprises 14 residues. V gave up 2 bases and J gave up 7 bases; unmatched junction bases: 5. CDR1 MDHEN and CDR2 SYDVKM come from the germline V gene.

This receptor was taken from a young woman in good health. Sequencing was performed on naive CD8+ T cells sorted from blood. The V gene is TRBV28, the J gene TRBJ2-7, with 10 bases fitting TRBD1. Here the CDR3 reads CASSLAGQGSEQYF. DNA of the CDR3: TGTGCCAGCAGTTTAGCGGGACAGGGGTCGGAGCAGTACTTC. Drawing the rest from reference TRBV28 and TRBJ2-7, the complete variable domain is DVKVTQSSRYLVKRTGEKVFLECVQDMDHENMFWYRQDPGLGLRLIYFSYDVKMKEKGDIPEGYSVSREKKERFSLILESASTNQTSMYLCASSLAGQGSEQYFGPGTRLTVT.